These T cell receptor beta chains were read from a single sample in a study of cytomegalovirus exposure and HLA in healthy donors. Sequenced by immunoSEQ multiplex PCR; TCRdb stores in-frame clones only, minus some. The sample lists approximately 44,000 clones, just over 85% occurring once. The sequenced material came from PBMCs. These receptors came from a woman aged 25 to 39 in good health and CMV-seronegative. Both conserved end residues are part of each CDR3. A D gene is named only where the DNA matches it firmly. Not every row has a clone size; where given, it reads once, few, many or a size class.

V gene	J gene	D gene	clone size	CDR3 protein	CDR3 DNA
TRBV7-6	TRBJ2-3	TRBD2	-	CASSDSGREADTQYF	TGTGCCAGCAGCGATAGCGGGAGAGAAGCAGATACGCAGTATTTT
TRBV29-1	TRBJ2-3	TRBD2	-	CSGRGTSGSADTQYF	TGCAGCGGGAGGGGAACTAGCGGGAGTGCAGATACGCAGTATTTT
TRBV28	TRBJ2-3	TRBD1	-	CASTPGQGAADTQYF	TGTGCCAGCACCCCGGGACAGGGGGCAGCGGATACGCAGTATTTT
TRBV5-1	TRBJ1-2	-	-	CASSPYGATAHTF	TGCGCCAGCAGCCCTTATGGGGCGACAGCCCACACCTTC
TRBV5-1	TRBJ1-3	-	-	CASSLDSSGNTIYF	TGCGCCAGCAGCTTGGACAGTTCTGGAAACACCATATATTTT
TRBV11-2	TRBJ2-7	TRBD1	once	CASSTRTGAYEQYF	TGTGCCAGCAGCACCAGGACAGGGGCCTACGAGCAGTACTTC
TRBV11-3	TRBJ1-4	TRBD1	-	CASSLGGQGIVLFF	TGTGCCAGCAGCTTAGGGGGACAGGGGATAGTACTGTTTTTT
TRBV30	TRBJ2-7	-	-	CAWSVSIQGSHEQYF	TGTGCCTGGAGTGTTAGCATCCAGGGGTCCCACGAGCAGTACTTC
TRBV27	TRBJ2-1	TRBD2	-	CASSFGATSGRKNEQFF	TGTGCCAGCAGTTTCGGAGCCACTAGCGGGAGGAAAAATGAGCAGTTCTTC
TRBV7-9	TRBJ1-2	-	-	CASSLSTQADGYTF	TGTGCCAGCAGCTTAAGTACACAGGCGGATGGCTACACCTTC
TRBV10-3	TRBJ2-1	-	-	CAISDNGGQFF	TGTGCCATCAGTGATAACGGGGGGCAGTTCTTC
TRBV28	TRBJ1-1	-	-	CASKRGGGPAEAFF	TGTGCCAGTAAACGGGGGGGAGGACCCGCTGAAGCTTTCTTT
TRBV13	TRBJ2-1	-	-	CASSLRDAGYNEQFF	TGTGCCAGCAGCTTACGGGACGCGGGATACAATGAGCAGTTCTTC
TRBV21-1	TRBJ2-7	-	-	CASTYYEQYF	TGTGCCAGCACCTACTACGAGCAGTACTTC
TRBV12-2	TRBJ1-3	-	-	CASRPMGTNSSGNTIYF	TGTGCAAGTCGCCCTATGGGGACTAATAGCTCTGGAAACACCATATATTTT
TRBV19	TRBJ1-2	-	few	CASSIASTNYGYTF	TGTGCCAGTAGTATCGCATCTACTAACTATGGCTACACCTTC
TRBV6-1	TRBJ1-2	-	few	CASSEVWQGSEGYTF	TGTGCCAGCAGTGAAGTATGGCAGGGGTCGGAGGGCTACACCTTC
TRBV5-1	TRBJ2-7	TRBD1	-	CASMGQGLLEQYF	TGCGCCAGCATGGGACAGGGCCTCCTCGAGCAGTACTTC
TRBV18	TRBJ2-7	-	-	CASSRSNAYEQYF	TGTGCCAGCTCACGGAGTAACGCCTACGAGCAGTACTTC
TRBV4-1	TRBJ2-1	-	-	CAAAPLVFINEQFF	TGCGCCGCCGCACCACTGGTGTTTATCAATGAGCAGTTCTTC
TRBV4-1	TRBJ1-4	-	few	CASSLSRAGGGGKLFF	TGCGCCAGCAGCCTTTCCAGGGCCGGCGGCGGTGGGAAACTGTTTTTT
TRBV19	TRBJ1-2	-	-	CASSIGGVGYTF	TGTGCCAGTAGTATAGGGGGAGTTGGCTACACCTTC
TRBV29-1	TRBJ2-5	TRBD1	-	CSVETLLGQGRGETQYF	TGCAGCGTTGAGACCCTTCTTGGACAGGGGAGGGGAGAGACCCAGTACTTC
TRBV10-3	TRBJ2-7	TRBD2	-	CAIGLAGSSYEQYF	TGTGCCATCGGACTAGCGGGGAGCTCCTACGAGCAGTACTTC
TRBV5-1	TRBJ2-7	TRBD1	-	CASSLAVGQGWEQYF	TGCGCCAGCAGCTTGGCCGTAGGACAGGGTTGGGAGCAGTACTTC
TRBV27	TRBJ2-1	TRBD2	-	CASSTLAGGPYNEQFF	TGTGCCAGCAGTACCTTAGCGGGAGGACCCTACAATGAGCAGTTCTTC
TRBV27	TRBJ1-2	TRBD1	once	CASRRRDRGDYGYTF	TGTGCCAGCAGGAGGAGGGACAGGGGGGACTATGGCTACACCTTC
TRBV29-1	TRBJ2-2	TRBD1	-	CSASEGGADTGELFF	TGCAGCGCCTCGGAAGGGGGCGCCGACACCGGGGAGCTGTTTTTT
TRBV19	TRBJ2-1	-	once	CASSYTVDSRHEQFF	TGTGCCAGTAGTTACACCGTGGACAGTCGTCATGAGCAGTTCTTC
TRBV5-4	TRBJ1-3	-	-	CASSLQAGSRNTIYF	TGTGCCAGCAGCTTGCAGGCAGGGTCTAGAAACACCATATATTTT
TRBV9	TRBJ1-5	-	-	CASGAGINSNQPQHF	TGTGCCAGCGGAGCAGGGATTAATAGCAATCAGCCCCAGCATTTT
TRBV28	TRBJ2-7	-	-	CASTAIPTNEQYF	TGTGCCAGCACGGCCATCCCTACTAACGAGCAGTACTTC
TRBV2	TRBJ1-1	-	-	CASKNRAMNTEAFF	TGTGCCAGCAAAAACAGAGCCATGAACACTGAAGCTTTCTTT
TRBV4-2	TRBJ2-3	TRBD2	-	CASSQSGTSGSVAQYF	TGTGCCAGCAGCCAAAGTGGGACTAGCGGGAGTGTTGCGCAGTATTTT
TRBV11-2	TRBJ2-1	TRBD1	-	CASSFGQGSFRANEQFF	TGTGCCAGCAGCTTTGGACAGGGAAGCTTCAGGGCCAATGAGCAGTTCTTC
TRBV30	TRBJ1-3	-	-	CAWSRLGAAGNTIYF	TGTGCCTGGAGTAGGTTGGGAGCGGCTGGAAACACCATATATTTT
TRBV7-9	TRBJ1-2	TRBD1	-	CASSRSAGGAFDGYTF	TGTGCCAGCAGCCGCAGTGCAGGGGGCGCATTTGATGGCTACACCTTC
TRBV27	TRBJ2-1	-	-	CATMDGSSYNEQFF	TGTGCCACCATGGACGGGAGCTCCTACAATGAGCAGTTCTTC
TRBV5-6	TRBJ2-7	-	-	CASSPGDLYEQYF	TGTGCCAGCAGCCCGGGAGACCTCTACGAGCAGTACTTC
TRBV5-1	TRBJ2-7	-	-	CASSLTGTLYEQYF	TGCGCCAGCAGCCTAACCGGGACACTGTACGAGCAGTACTTC
TRBV4-1	TRBJ2-4	TRBD1	-	CASSQDLMGQGILKNIQYF	TGCGCCAGCAGCCAAGATCTTATGGGACAGGGGATTTTAAAAAACATTCAGTACTTC
TRBV11-2	TRBJ1-1	-	-	CASLWTWNTEAFF	TGTGCCAGCCTCTGGACTTGGAACACTGAAGCTTTCTTT
TRBV14	TRBJ2-5	-	-	CASSQDMEGTQYF	TGTGCCAGCAGCCAAGACATGGAGGGGACCCAGTACTTC
TRBV2	TRBJ1-1	-	-	CASSTGFTEAFF	TGTGCCAGTTCGACAGGCTTCACTGAAGCTTTCTTT
TRBV29-1	TRBJ2-7	-	-	CSVADSFYSPEQYF	TGCAGCGTTGCCGACAGTTTTTATTCCCCCGAGCAGTACTTC
TRBV25-1	TRBJ1-1	-	-	CASSGGYQSEAFF	TGTGCCAGCAGTGGCGGATATCAGTCTGAAGCTTTCTTT
TRBV5-1	TRBJ2-7	TRBD2	-	CASTTTSGSSEQYF	TGCGCCAGCACCACGACTAGCGGGAGTTCCGAGCAGTACTTC
TRBV4-1	TRBJ1-5	TRBD1	-	CASSQDETGGGQPQHF	TGCGCCAGCAGCCAAGACGAGACAGGGGGCGGTCAGCCCCAGCATTTT
TRBV4-3	TRBJ2-5	-	-	CASSQDWGDFQETQYF	TGCGCCAGCAGCCAAGACTGGGGGGACTTCCAAGAGACCCAGTACTTC
TRBV12-5	TRBJ2-7	TRBD1	-	CASPQGFPSYEQYF	TGTGCTAGTCCACAGGGGTTCCCCTCCTACGAGCAGTACTTC
TRBV29-1	TRBJ2-7	-	-	CSAEGDYYEQYF	TGCAGCGCCGAGGGGGATTACTACGAGCAGTACTTC
TRBV28	TRBJ2-7	TRBD2	once	CASSSPAGGYEQYF	TGTGCCAGCAGTTCCCCGGCGGGAGGGTACGAGCAGTACTTC
TRBV5-1	TRBJ1-5	TRBD1	-	CASSLGGQGDQPQHF	TGCGCCAGCAGCTTGGGGGGACAGGGGGACCAGCCCCAGCATTTT
TRBV6-4	TRBJ2-7	TRBD2	-	CASSDSLAGKVEQYF	TGTGCCAGCAGTGACTCACTAGCGGGTAAGGTGGAGCAGTACTTC
TRBV7-7	TRBJ1-3	-	-	CASSLGFQQGGHTIYF	TGTGCCAGCAGCTTAGGTTTTCAACAGGGTGGACACACCATATATTTT
TRBV6-1	TRBJ1-1	TRBD1	-	CASSQDRAYTEAFF	TGTGCCAGCAGCCAAGACAGGGCGTACACTGAAGCTTTCTTT